The 32 T cell receptor beta chains below come from one sample, sequenced in a study of blood T cell repertoires in COVID-19. Sequencing was performed with immunoSEQ multiplex PCR; in TCRdb, only in-frame clones are kept and a portion is missing. The table lists about 260,000 clones, 90% of them singletons. Sequencing used peripheral blood. These receptors were collected from a woman between 35 and 50 years old with acute or convalescent COVID-19.

The chain employs TRBV6-4 and TRBJ2-7; 7 bases are a match to TRBD2. Germline-derived CDR1 and CDR2 are MRHNA and SNTAGT. Trimming at V came to 8 bases and at J to 3 bases, leaving 10 bases not matched to a gene. The CDR3 has 14 residues. As DNA, the CDR3 is TGTGCCAGCTCGGAGCGGGGTACTCTCTACGAGCAGTACGTC. It codes for CASSERGTLYEQYV.

The chain has TRBV9 and TRBJ1-2, with 8 positions matching TRBD1. The CDR3 is 14 amino acids. Trimming at V came to 0 bases and at J to 7 bases, leaving 5 bases not matched to a gene. In germline, CDR1 is SGDLS, CDR2 YYNGEE. The chain's CDR3 is CASSVATTGGGYTF. The CDR3 DNA is TGTGCCAGCAGCGTAGCTACCACAGGGGGTGGCTACACCTTC.

The rearrangement links TRBV4-2 to TRBJ1-2; D not resolved. The CDR3 is made up of 16 amino acids. Germline V gene lookup returns CDR1 LGHNA and CDR2 YNFKEQ. Trimming left V 0 bases short and J 3 bases short, with 14 bases between. The CDR3 coding sequence is TGTGCCAGCAGCCAAGATTTTGGCAGGCCCTACTATGGCTACACCTTC. Protein product: CASSQDFGRPYYGYTF.

The V and J genes are TRBV4-1 and TRBJ2-1; TRBD2 matches 7 bases. Germline V gene data show CDR1 as MGHRA and CDR2 as YSYEKL. V lost 1 base and J lost 5; bases outside the gene matches: 5. This CDR3 has 15 amino acids. CDR3 in amino acids: CASSQGGLVDNEQFF. The CDR3 nucleotides are TGCGCCAGCAGCCAAGGCGGACTAGTCGACAATGAGCAGTTCTTC.

This chain uses TRBV27 with TRBJ1-4, with TRBD1 as a possible D gene (6 bases). This CDR3 region has 15 residues. Germline V CDR1 and CDR2: MNHEY, SMNVEV (reference sequence). The V and J ends lost 0 bases and 5 bases respectively, with 10 bases between them. CDR3 sequence reads: CASSLSDRQNEKLFF. CDR3 DNA: TGTGCCAGCAGTTTATCCGACAGGCAAAATGAAAAACTGTTTTTT.

On this clone itself: In the same sample, other DNA sequences code for this CDR3. The CDR3 nucleotides read TGTGCCAGCAGCTTTGGCGGCCTGGCGGCGGGGGCCGGGCGCTCACCCCTCCACTTT. Translation: CASSFGGLAAGAGRSPLHF. This chain uses TRBV7-8 with TRBJ1-6, with D perhaps TRBD1 (6 bases). Germline V lookup: CDR1 SGHVS, CDR2 FQNEAQ. V lost 3 bases and J 10 bases, leaving 28 bases between the germline ends. The CDR3 length is 19 residues.

About this clone itself: The sample holds other DNA sequences that translate to the same CDR3. The V call is TRBV6-5, the J call TRBJ1-1, with a weak D call TRBD1 (5 bases). CDR3 length: 12 residues. Germline assignment: CDR1 MNHEY and CDR2 SVGAGI. V was trimmed by 0 bases and J by 7 bases, leaving 6 bases between them. The CDR3 loop is CASSYSGGEAFF. The CDR3 nucleotides are TGTGCCAGCAGTTACTCGGGGGGTGAAGCTTTCTTT.

As DNA, the CDR3 is TGTGCCAGCTCACCGGCAGAGGCTGAAGCTTTCTTT. This encodes CASSPAEAEAFF. This chain joins TRBV18 and TRBJ1-1; no clear D. There are 12 residues in the CDR3. Germline loops: CDR1 KGHSH, CDR2 LQKENI. Trimming removed 3 bases from V and 6 bases from J, with 8 bases in between.

J is TRBJ1-2 and V is TRBV7-9, with D uncertain. V was clipped by 1 base and J by 7 bases, with 10 bases between them. This CDR3 contains 13 residues. Germline-derived CDR1 and CDR2 are SEHNR and FQNEAQ (reference sequence). The CDR3 loop reads CASSLDTEVGYTF. The CDR3 coding sequence is TGTGCCAGCAGCTTAGATACGGAGGTTGGCTACACCTTC.

This clone came up a few times. This CDR3 reads CASSQDRGYSGNTIYF. The CDR3, as DNA: TGTGCCAGCAGCCAGGACAGGGGGTATTCTGGAAACACCATATATTTT. The rearrangement joins TRBV5-6 to TRBJ1-3; TRBD1 aligns across 10 bases. Germline lookup yields CDR1 SGHDT and CDR2 YYEEEE. Trimming took 4 bases from V and 1 from J; bases not matched to a gene: 5. The CDR3 spans 16 residues.

The chain is built from TRBV5-4 and TRBJ1-2, with D uncertain. Trimming pared 0 bases from V and 4 bases from J, leaving 10 bases between. The CDR3 is made up of 14 amino acids. The V gene's germline CDR1 is SGHNT and CDR2 YYREEE (reference sequence). Here the CDR3 reads CASSLDGRSYGYTF. The CDR3 DNA follows: TGTGCCAGCAGCTTGGACGGGAGGAGCTATGGCTACACCTTC. The full variable domain, in which reference TRBV5-4 and TRBJ1-2 provide the parts outside the CDR3, is ETGVTQSPTHLIKTRGQQVTLRCSSQSGHNTVSWYQQALGQGPQFIFQYYREEENGRGNFPPRFSGLQFPNYSSELNVNALELDDSALYLCASSLDGRSYGYTFGSGTRLTVV.

The chain is built from TRBV19 and TRBJ1-2, with 9 positions matching TRBD1. Germline V CDR1 and CDR2: LNHDA, SQIVND (reference sequence). The CDR3 contains 15 residues. J was trimmed by 2 bases and V by 4 bases; bases with no gene match: 5. Here the CDR3 DNA reads TGTGCCAGTAGTACAGGGACAGGGCGCAACTATGGCTACACCTTC. It codes for CASSTGTGRNYGYTF.

V is TRBV6-1 and J is TRBJ2-1; weak D call: TRBD2 (5 bases). The germline V and J ends were trimmed by 4 bases and 0 bases, with 13 bases remaining between them. This CDR3 spans 16 amino acids. In germline, CDR1 is MNHNS, CDR2 SASEGT. CDR3 DNA sequence: TGTGCCAGCAGTGGAATGCTAGCTAACTCCTACAATGAGCAGTTCTTC. Amino acid sequence: CASSGMLANSYNEQFF.

V is TRBV27 and J is TRBJ2-3; D not certain. Trimming removed 6 bases at V and 7 bases at J, with 14 bases between. Germline CDR1 MNHEY, CDR2 SMNVEV (reference sequence). The CDR3 sequence is 13 residues long. Here the CDR3 DNA reads TGTGCCAGCAGCTTCGATGGGCGAAATACGCAGTATTTT. It encodes CASSFDGRNTQYF.

Points on this clone: An end of the junction does not agree with germline; a read error may underlie this. The rearrangement uses TRBV30 and TRBJ1-4; 9 nucleotides agree with TRBD1. CDR3 length: 16 residues. Germline CDR1 is GTSNPN and CDR2 is SVGIG (reference sequence). The CDR3 bases are TGTGCCGGGAGAGCGAAACAGGGGGCGAAGAGAGAAAAACTGTTTTTT. This encodes CAGRAKQGAKREKLFF.

V gene TRBV5-1 combines with J gene TRBJ1-6, with D uncertain. Per germline, CDR1 SGHRS and CDR2 YFSETQ. The CDR3 loop spans 15 amino acids. Trimming took off 0 bases at V and 2 bases at J, with 6 bases between the two ends. For the CDR3, the DNA is TGCGCCAGCAGCTTGGGGGCTACCTATAATTCACCCCTCCACTTT. Translation gives CASSLGATYNSPLHF.

This rearrangement joins TRBV5-6 to TRBJ1-2, with D perhaps matching TRBD1 (6 bases). The germline V and J ends were trimmed by 4 bases and 1 base, with 17 bases remaining between them. This CDR3 has 16 residues. Germline CDR1 and CDR2: SGHDT and YYEEEE. This CDR3 reads CASSGRGGDFNYGYTF. CDR3 in DNA: TGTGCCAGCAGCGGGAGGGGGGGCGACTTTAACTATGGCTACACCTTC.

This clone has only one observation. The genes are TRBV3-1 (or the pseudogene TRBV3-2) and TRBJ1-1, with D perhaps matching TRBD1 (6 bases). The V gene's germline CDR1 is LGHDT and CDR2 YNNKEL (reference sequence). The CDR3 is made up of 13 amino acids. Trimming took 4 bases from V and 8 from J, leaving 14 bases between them. The CDR3 loop is CASSRLRQDEAFF. For the CDR3, the DNA is TGTGCCAGCAGCCGTCTTCGACAGGACGAAGCTTTCTTT.

The CDR3 nucleotides are TGTGCCAGCAGCTTAGGGGGGGCCAGGGGGCAGACCCAGCATTTT. Protein sequence: CASSLGGARGQTQHF. The chain couples TRBV7-7 to TRBJ1-5; 8 bases match TRBD1. The V gene's germline CDR1 is SSHAT and CDR2 FNYEAQ (reference sequence). CDR3 length: 15 residues. V was pared by 1 base and J by 11 bases, with 10 bases of the junction left unmatched.

This chain uses TRBV6-6 with TRBJ1-5; no definite D call. Germline V gives CDR1 MNHNY, CDR2 SVGAGI (reference sequence). V was pared by 0 bases and J by 5 bases, with 11 bases between. The CDR3 loop spans 15 amino acids. CDR3 sequence reads: CASSYSGDLDQPQHF. In nucleotides, the CDR3 is TGTGCCAGCAGTTACTCCGGGGATTTAGATCAGCCCCAGCATTTT.

V usage is TRBV3-1 (or the pseudogene TRBV3-2) and J usage is TRBJ2-2; D not resolved. The ends were cut back, 1 base at V and 6 bases at J, with 6 bases in the middle. Germline CDR1 reads LGHDT; CDR2 reads YNNKEL (reference sequence). This CDR3 spans 13 amino acids. CDR3: CASSQAGPGELFF. The CDR3 nucleotides read TGTGCCAGCAGCCAAGCGGGTCCCGGGGAGCTGTTTTTT.

The chain has TRBV18 and TRBJ1-1, with unresolved D. There are 14 residues in the CDR3. The germline V and J ends were trimmed by 0 bases and 8 bases, with 13 bases remaining between them. The germline CDR1 and CDR2 sequences are KGHSH and LQKENI. CDR3 sequence reads: CASSPPGNPGEAFF. The DNA for the CDR3 is TGTGCCAGCTCACCACCCGGGAATCCAGGAGAAGCTTTCTTT.

The chain combines TRBV11-2 with TRBJ2-7, with 10 bases that match TRBD1. CDR1 and CDR2 from the germline V gene are SGHAT and FQNNGV. This CDR3 region has 16 residues. The ends lost 3 bases at V and 7 bases at J; junction bases unmatched: 12. The DNA for the CDR3 is TGTGCCAGCAGCTTGGGACCGGGACAGGGGCCTAGGGAGCAGTACGTC. Protein product: CASSLGPGQGPREQYV.

V and J are TRBV7-9 and TRBJ1-2; D ambiguous. From germline, CDR1 is SEHNR and CDR2 FQNEAQ (reference sequence). The V gene lost 7 bases and the J gene lost 3 bases, with 15 bases spanning the gap. This CDR3 has 14 residues. CDR3 loop: CASTKRRDDYGYTF. The CDR3 coding sequence is TGTGCCAGCACCAAACGGAGGGATGACTATGGCTACACCTTC.

The chain carries TRBV5-1 and TRBJ1-1, with 8 bases aligning to TRBD1. CDR3 length: 15 amino acids. From germline, CDR1 is SGHRS and CDR2 YFSETQ. The J segment lost 6 bases and the V segment lost 5 bases, leaving 12 bases of the junction unmatched. The CDR3 bases are TGCGCCAGCAGGAATCCGGGACAGGTTGGGGCTGAAGCTTTCTTT. Protein sequence: CASRNPGQVGAEAFF.

J is TRBJ1-5 and V is TRBV6-1; a weak D match, TRBD1 (5 bases). The CDR3 is made up of 14 amino acids. The V end was cut by 2 bases, the J end by 7 bases, with 12 bases between. Germline CDR1 and CDR2: MNHNS and SASEGT. The CDR3 loop is CASSEQEGRQPQHF. For the CDR3, the DNA is TGTGCCAGCAGTGAACAGGAGGGGAGGCAGCCCCAGCATTTT.

This chain connects TRBV12-1 to TRBJ1-2; the table calls TRBD1, which could not be checked here. TRBV12-1 counts as a pseudogene. The CDR3 extends over 15 amino acids. CDR3 amino acids: CASSQILTGVYGYTF. The CDR3 DNA follows: TGTGCCAGCAGCCAAATATTAACAGGAGTCTATGGCTACACCTTC.

V gene TRBV5-6 combines with J gene TRBJ2-5; a weak D match, TRBD1 (6 bases). The V gene lost 1 base and the J gene lost 5 bases, with 12 bases spanning the gap. CDR1 is SGHDT and CDR2 is YYEEEE in the germline V gene. The CDR3 consists of 14 residues. CDR3 bases: TGTGCCAGCAGCTTGTCAGGGGCAGCGGAGACCCAGTACTTC. The encoded protein is CASSLSGAAETQYF.

This sequence joins TRBV2 and TRBJ2-3; TRBD2 aligns across 12 bases. The V and J ends lost 8 bases and 6 bases, in that order; junction bases with no gene match: 15. Germline V gene lookup returns CDR1 SNHLY and CDR2 FYNNEI. This CDR3 is 17 amino acids long. The CDR3 DNA sequence: TGTGCCAGCGAGGCTAGCGGGGGGGCTACTTTTGCCGATACGCAGTATTTT. Translating gives CASEASGGATFADTQYF.

This chain uses TRBV29-1 with TRBJ1-2; D not certain. The length of the CDR3 is 15 residues. Germline CDR1 is SQVTM and CDR2 is ANQGSEA. Trimming took 7 bases from V and 2 from J, leaving 20 bases between them. The CDR3 DNA follows: TGCAGCGCTTCGGCCACACGCGGCGTCAACTATGGCTACACCTTC. It yields the protein CSASATRGVNYGYTF.

The chain combines TRBV19 with TRBJ1-1, with TRBD1 matching 7 bases. CDR1 is LNHDA, CDR2 SQIVND, per germline (reference sequence). The CDR3 is 13 amino acids. J lost 1 base, V lost 9 bases, and 5 bases had no gene match. The CDR3 here is CASHRGGNTEAFF. The CDR3 DNA is TGTGCCAGCCACAGGGGTGGGAACACTGAAGCTTTCTTT.

The chain combines TRBV30 with TRBJ1-5, with D perhaps TRBD1 (5 bases). Per the germline V gene, CDR1 is GTSNPN and CDR2 is SVGIG (reference sequence). CDR3 length: 14 amino acids. The V and J ends lost 1 base and 7 bases respectively, with 14 bases between them. This chain's CDR3 is CAWSGRREKQPQHF. CDR3 nucleotide sequence: TGTGCCTGGAGTGGGCGCAGGGAAAAGCAGCCCCAGCATTTT.